Here is one T cell receptor (beta chain) with its context. Antigen unknown. Primers: 60 Vbeta forward and 13 Jbeta reverse. This table comes from immunoSEQ multiplex PCR, and its TCRdb copy is limited to in-frame clones, with some not included. This sample has some 60,000 clones; about 85% occur once, and the top ten carry about 10%. The V gene's germline CDR1 is DFQATT and CDR2 SNEGSKA (reference sequence). The CDR3 spans 10 residues. V gave up 8 bases and J gave up 9 bases, with 11 bases separating them. The data are from a study of cytomegalovirus exposure and HLA in healthy donors. Study results and limitations: A missense DCLRE1C variant was associated with V- and J-gene trimming of TCR beta chains in a later analysis, and an independent cohort replicated the association. Upon later analysis, TCR association rates were observed to vary by HLA locus, being highest for DRB1 and lowest for HLA-C. Sequencing had likely introduced a cluster of highly shared sequence variants as an artifact.

The sequence came from a female donor in good health and CMV-seronegative. The chain is built from TRBV20-1 and TRBJ1-5; no reliable D call. The sample taken for sequencing was PBMCs. The CDR3 region has the DNA TGCAGTCTAGATACACGGCCCCAGCATTTT. This codes for CSLDTRPQHF.